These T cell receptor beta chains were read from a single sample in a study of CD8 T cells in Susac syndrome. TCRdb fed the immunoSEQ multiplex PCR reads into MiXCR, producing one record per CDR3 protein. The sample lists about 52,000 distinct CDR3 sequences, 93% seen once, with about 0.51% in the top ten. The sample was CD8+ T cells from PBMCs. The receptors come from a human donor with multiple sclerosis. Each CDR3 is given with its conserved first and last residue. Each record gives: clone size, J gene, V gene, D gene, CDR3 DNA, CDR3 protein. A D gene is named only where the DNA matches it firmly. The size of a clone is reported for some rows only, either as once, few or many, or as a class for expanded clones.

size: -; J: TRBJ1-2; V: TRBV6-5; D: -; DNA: TGTGCCAGCAGTCCCTTGCCGTCAGGGCTCGGTGGCTACACCTTC; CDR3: CASSPLPSGLGGYTF
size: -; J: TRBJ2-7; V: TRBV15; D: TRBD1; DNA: TGTGCCACCAGCGGAAGACAGGGGGCCGACGAGCAGTACTTC; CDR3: CATSGRQGADEQYF
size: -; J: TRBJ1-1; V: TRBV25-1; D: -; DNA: TGTGCCAGCAGTGCCCGGGACAACACTGAAGCTTTCTTT; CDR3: CASSARDNTEAFF
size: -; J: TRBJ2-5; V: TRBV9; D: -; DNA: TGTGCCAGCAGCGTAGGGTGGGGCCAAGAGACCCAGTACTTC; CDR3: CASSVGWGQETQYF
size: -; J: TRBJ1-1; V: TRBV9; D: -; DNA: TGTGCCAGCAGCGTAGCTCGGGGTGGAGACACTGAAGCTTTCTTT; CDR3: CASSVARGGDTEAFF
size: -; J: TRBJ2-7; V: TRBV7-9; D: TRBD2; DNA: TGTGCCAGCAGCTCCACTAGCGGGGATTATGAGGAGCAGTACTTC; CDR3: CASSSTSGDYEEQYF
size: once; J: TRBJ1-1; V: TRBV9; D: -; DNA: TGTGCCAGCATCCCTCTCCTGAACACTGAAGCTTTCTTT; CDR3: CASIPLLNTEAFF
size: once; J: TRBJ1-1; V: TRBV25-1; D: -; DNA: TGTGCCAGCGCCGAGATTGGGCACACTGAAGCTTTCTTT; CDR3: CASAEIGHTEAFF
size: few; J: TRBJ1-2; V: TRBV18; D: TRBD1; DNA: TGTGCCAGCTCACCTGGGACAGGGTCCTATGGCTACACCTTC; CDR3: CASSPGTGSYGYTF
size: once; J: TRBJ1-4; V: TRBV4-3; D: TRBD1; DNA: TGCGCCAGCAGCCAAGGAGGGGGCAGACTGTTTTTT; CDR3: CASSQGGGRLFF
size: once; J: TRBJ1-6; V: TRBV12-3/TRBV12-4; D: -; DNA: TGTGCCAGCAGTCCCCATGCAGGGAGTTCACCCCTCCACTTT; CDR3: CASSPHAGSSPLHF
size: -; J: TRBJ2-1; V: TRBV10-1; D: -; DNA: TGCGCCAGCAGTGTCGCAGTCTACAATGAGCAGTTCTTC; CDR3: CASSVAVYNEQFF
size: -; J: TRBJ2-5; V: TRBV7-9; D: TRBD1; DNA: TGTGCCAGCAGCGGGACAGCCCAAGAGACCCAGTACTTC; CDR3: CASSGTAQETQYF
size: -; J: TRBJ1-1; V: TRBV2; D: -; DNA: TGTGCCAGCAGTGAAGCGTCTCGGACCACGAACACTGAAGCTTTCTTT; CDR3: CASSEASRTTNTEAFF
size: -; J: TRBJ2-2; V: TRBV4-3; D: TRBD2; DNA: TGCGCCAGCAGCCAAGGGACTAGTAGAACCGGGGAGCTGTTTTTT; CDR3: CASSQGTSRTGELFF
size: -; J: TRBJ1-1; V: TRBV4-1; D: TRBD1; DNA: TGCGCCAGCAGCCTCGTTTCCCGACCCGGGACAGCCCCGGAGAAAAGTGAAGCTTTCTTT; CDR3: CASSLVSRPGTAPEKSEAFF
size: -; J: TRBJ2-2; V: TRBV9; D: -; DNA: TGTGCCAGCAGCGTAGACTGGAGGGGGGGACGAGACACCGGGGAGCTGTTTTTT; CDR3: CASSVDWRGGRDTGELFF
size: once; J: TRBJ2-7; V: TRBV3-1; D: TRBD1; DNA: TGTGCCAGCAGCGGGACAGCAGAGCAGTACTTC; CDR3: CASSGTAEQYF
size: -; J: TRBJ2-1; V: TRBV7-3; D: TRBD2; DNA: TGTGCCAGCAGCTGGGTCGGACTAGCGGGGGGGCCTTTCGGTGAGCAGTTCTTC; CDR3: CASSWVGLAGGPFGEQFF
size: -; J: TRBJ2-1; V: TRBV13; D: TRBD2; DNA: TGTGCCAGCAGCCACGGACTAGCGGGGGGATCCAATGAGCAGTTCTTC; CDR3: CASSHGLAGGSNEQFF
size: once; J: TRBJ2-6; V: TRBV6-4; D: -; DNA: TGTGCCAGCACAGACAGTGACCGCTCTGGGGCCAACGTCCTGACTTTC; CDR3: CASTDSDRSGANVLTF
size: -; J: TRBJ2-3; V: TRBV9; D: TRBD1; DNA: TGTGCCAGCGTGGGACAGGCCACAGATACGCAGTATTTT; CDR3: CASVGQATDTQYF
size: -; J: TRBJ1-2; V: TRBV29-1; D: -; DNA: TGCAGCTCCCCGGGGCCGGCGGGAGGCTACACCTTC; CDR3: CSSPGPAGGYTF
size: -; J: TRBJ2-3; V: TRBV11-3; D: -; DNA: TGTGCCAGCAGCTTAGACCTCAGGGGATCTTTTGGAGATACGCAGTATTTT; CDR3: CASSLDLRGSFGDTQYF
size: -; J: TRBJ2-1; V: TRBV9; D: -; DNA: TGTGCCAGCAGCGTGAGGGGGGAACCCTACAATGAGCAGTTCTTC; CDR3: CASSVRGEPYNEQFF
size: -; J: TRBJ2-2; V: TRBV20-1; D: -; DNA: TGCAGTGCTAGAGATTATAAATCCCCGCTGTCTCGCGGGGAGCTGTTTTTT; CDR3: CSARDYKSPLSRGELFF
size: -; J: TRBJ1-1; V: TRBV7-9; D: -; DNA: TGTGCCAGCAGCCAACAGGGAGGGATTGAAGCTTTCTTT; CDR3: CASSQQGGIEAFF
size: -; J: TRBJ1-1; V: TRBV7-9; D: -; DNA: TGTGCCAGCAGCCCCCGGGGGGGTCCTTTCTTT; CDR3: CASSPRGGPFF
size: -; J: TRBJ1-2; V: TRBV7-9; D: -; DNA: TGTGCCAGCACCTATCACGAGGGAGGTGGCTACACCTTC; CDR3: CASTYHEGGGYTF
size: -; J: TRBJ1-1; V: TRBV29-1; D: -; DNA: TGCAGCGGAACAGTGGACACTGAAGCTTTCTTT; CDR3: CSGTVDTEAFF
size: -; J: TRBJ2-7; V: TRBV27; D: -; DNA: TGTGCCAGCAGTCCCCTAATCCAGGGACGCGAGCAGTACTTC; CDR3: CASSPLIQGREQYF
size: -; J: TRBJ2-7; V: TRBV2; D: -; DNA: TGTGCCAGCCGGTGGGTACGCGAGCAGTACTTC; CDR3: CASRWVREQYF
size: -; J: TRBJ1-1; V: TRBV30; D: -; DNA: TGTGCCTGGAGTGTATCTTCAGGCACAACTGAAGCTTTCTTT; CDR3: CAWSVSSGTTEAFF
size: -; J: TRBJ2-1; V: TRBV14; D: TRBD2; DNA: TGTGCCAGCAGCCAAGATTTAGCGGGCCCATCCTACAATGAGCAGTTCTTC; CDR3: CASSQDLAGPSYNEQFF
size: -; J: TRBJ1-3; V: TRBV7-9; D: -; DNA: TGTGCCAGCAGCTTACCTCCTGGAGTGTTTGGAAACACCATATATTTT; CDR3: CASSLPPGVFGNTIYF
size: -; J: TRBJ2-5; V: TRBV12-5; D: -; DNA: TGTGCTAGTGGTTCCCCCTTGGAGGAAGAGACCCAGTACTTC; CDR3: CASGSPLEEETQYF
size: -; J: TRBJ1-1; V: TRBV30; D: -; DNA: TGTGCCTGGAGTGTATGGGGTACCACTGAAGCTTTCTTT; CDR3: CAWSVWGTTEAFF
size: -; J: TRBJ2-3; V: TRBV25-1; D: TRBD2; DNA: TGTGCCAGCAGTGGCGGGGGAGACACAGATACGCAGTATTTT; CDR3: CASSGGGDTDTQYF
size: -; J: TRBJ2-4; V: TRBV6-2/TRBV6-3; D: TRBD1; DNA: TGTGCCAGCGGCGGACAGGGAGCCAAAAACATTCAGTACTTC; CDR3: CASGGQGAKNIQYF
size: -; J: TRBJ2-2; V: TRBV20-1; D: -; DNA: TGCAGTGCTGTCGGACAGAACACCGGGGAGCTGTTTTTT; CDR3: CSAVGQNTGELFF
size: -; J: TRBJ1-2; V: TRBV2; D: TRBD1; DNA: TGTGCCAGCAGTGGACAGGGGGACTATGGCTACACCTTC; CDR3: CASSGQGDYGYTF
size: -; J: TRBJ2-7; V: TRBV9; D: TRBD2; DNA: TGTGCCAGCAGCGTGTTAAGGGAGGGCGAGCAGTACTTC; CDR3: CASSVLREGEQYF
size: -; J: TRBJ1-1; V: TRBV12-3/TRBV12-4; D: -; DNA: TGTGCCAGCAGTCCGGGACAAGTGAACACTGAAGCTTTCTTT; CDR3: CASSPGQVNTEAFF
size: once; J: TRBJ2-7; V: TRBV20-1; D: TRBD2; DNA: TGCAGTGCTAGAGATGGAGCGGGGGCAGCCTACGAGCAGTACTTC; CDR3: CSARDGAGAAYEQYF
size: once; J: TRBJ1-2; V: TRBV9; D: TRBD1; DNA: TGTGCCAGCAGCGCCGGGACAGCGGATGGCTACACCTTC; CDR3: CASSAGTADGYTF
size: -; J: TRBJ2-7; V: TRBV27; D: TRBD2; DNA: TGTGCCAGCAGTCAAACACTAGCGGTCGAGCAGTACTTC; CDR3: CASSQTLAVEQYF
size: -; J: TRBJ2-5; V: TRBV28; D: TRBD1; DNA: TGTGCCAGCAGTTTTTTTGAACGGACAGGCCAAGAGACCCAGTACTTC; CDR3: CASSFFERTGQETQYF
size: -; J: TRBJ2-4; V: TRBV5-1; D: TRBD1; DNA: TGCGCCAGCAGGGGGGACAGCCTAGCCAAAAACATTCAGTACTTC; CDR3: CASRGDSLAKNIQYF
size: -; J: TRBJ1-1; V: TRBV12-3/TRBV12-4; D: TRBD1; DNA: TGTGCCAGCAGGTGGGGACAGGGGGCTGAAGCTTTCTTT; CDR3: CASRWGQGAEAFF
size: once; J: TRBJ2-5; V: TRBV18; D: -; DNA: TGTGCCAGCTCACCGAGGGAGACCCAGTACTTC; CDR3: CASSPRETQYF
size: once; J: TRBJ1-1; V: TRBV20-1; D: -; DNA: TGCAGTGCTAGAGTGGGGTGGAACACTGAAGCTTTCTTT; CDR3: CSARVGWNTEAFF
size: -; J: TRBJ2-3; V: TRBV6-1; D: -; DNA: TGTGCCAGCAGGGAGGCAGATACGCAGTATTTT; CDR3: CASREADTQYF
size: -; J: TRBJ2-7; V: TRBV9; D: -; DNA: TGTGCCAGCAGCCCCTCGGGGACGGGAGAGCAGTACTTC; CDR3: CASSPSGTGEQYF